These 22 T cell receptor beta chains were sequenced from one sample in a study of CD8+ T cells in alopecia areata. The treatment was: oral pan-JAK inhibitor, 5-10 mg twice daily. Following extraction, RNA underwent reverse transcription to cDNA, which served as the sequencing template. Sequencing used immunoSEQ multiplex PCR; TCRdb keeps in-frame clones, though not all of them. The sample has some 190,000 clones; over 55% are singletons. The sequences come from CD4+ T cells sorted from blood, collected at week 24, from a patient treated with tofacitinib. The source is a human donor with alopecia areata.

The CDR3 is CASSLDGGQTNVLTF. For the CDR3, the DNA is TGTGCCAGCAGCTTAGATGGGGGACAGACCAACGTCCTGACTTTC. The chain uses TRBV11-2 and TRBJ2-6; TRBD1 matches 7 bases. V trimming: 0 bases; J trimming: 8 bases; junction bases outside the gene matches: 4. Germline values: CDR1 SGHAT, CDR2 FQNNGV. The CDR3 runs to 15 residues.

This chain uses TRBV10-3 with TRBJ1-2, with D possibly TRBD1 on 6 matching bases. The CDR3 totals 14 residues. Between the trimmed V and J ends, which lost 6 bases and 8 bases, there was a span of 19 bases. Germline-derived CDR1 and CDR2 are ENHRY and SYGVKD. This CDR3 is CAIRPDRNFPGYTF. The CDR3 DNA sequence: TGTGCCATCAGACCCGACAGGAACTTCCCCGGCTACACCTTC.

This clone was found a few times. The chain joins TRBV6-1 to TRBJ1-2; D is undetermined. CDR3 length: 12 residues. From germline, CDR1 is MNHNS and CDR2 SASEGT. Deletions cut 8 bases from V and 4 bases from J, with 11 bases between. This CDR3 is CASEEVAYGYTF. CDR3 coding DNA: TGTGCCAGCGAGGAGGTGGCCTATGGCTACACCTTC.

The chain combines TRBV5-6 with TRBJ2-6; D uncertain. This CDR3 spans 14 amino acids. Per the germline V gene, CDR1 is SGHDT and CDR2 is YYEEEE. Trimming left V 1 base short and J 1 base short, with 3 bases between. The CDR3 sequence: CASSLISGANVLTF. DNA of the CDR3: TGTGCCAGCAGCTTGATATCTGGGGCCAACGTCCTGACTTTC.

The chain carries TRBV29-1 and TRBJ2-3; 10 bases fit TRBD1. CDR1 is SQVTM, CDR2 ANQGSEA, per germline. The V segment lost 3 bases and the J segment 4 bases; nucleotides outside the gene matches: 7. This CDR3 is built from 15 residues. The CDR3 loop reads CSVEYTGTGADTQYF. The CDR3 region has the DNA TGCAGCGTTGAGTACACCGGGACAGGGGCAGATACGCAGTATTTT.

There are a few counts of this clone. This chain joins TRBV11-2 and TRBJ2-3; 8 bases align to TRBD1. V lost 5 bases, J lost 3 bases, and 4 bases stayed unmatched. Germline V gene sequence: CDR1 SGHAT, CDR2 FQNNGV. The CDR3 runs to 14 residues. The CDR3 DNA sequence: TGTGCCAGCAGCCAAGGACAGGGAACAGATACGCAGTATTTT. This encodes CASSQGQGTDTQYF.

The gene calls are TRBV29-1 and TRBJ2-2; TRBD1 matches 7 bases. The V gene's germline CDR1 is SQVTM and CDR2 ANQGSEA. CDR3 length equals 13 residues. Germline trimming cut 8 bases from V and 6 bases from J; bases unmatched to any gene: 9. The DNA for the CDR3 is TGCAGCACCCGACAGGGTTCAGCCGGGGAGCTGTTTTTT. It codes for CSTRQGSAGELFF.

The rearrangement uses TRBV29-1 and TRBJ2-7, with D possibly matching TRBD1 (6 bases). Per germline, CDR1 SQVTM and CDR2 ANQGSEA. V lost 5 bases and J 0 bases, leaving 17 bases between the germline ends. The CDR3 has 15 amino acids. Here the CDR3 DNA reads TGCAGCGTTATCCCGTGGGGGCTTAACTCCTACGAGCAGTACTTC. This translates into CSVIPWGLNSYEQYF.

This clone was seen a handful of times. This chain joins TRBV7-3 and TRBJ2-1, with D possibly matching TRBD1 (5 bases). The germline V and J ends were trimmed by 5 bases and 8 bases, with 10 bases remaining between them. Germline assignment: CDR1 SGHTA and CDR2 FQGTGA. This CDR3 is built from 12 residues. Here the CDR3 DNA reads TGTGCCAGCAGCCCCGTAGGGGATGAGCAGTTCTTC. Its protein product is CASSPVGDEQFF. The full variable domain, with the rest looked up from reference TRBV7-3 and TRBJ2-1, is GAGVSQTPSNKVTEKGKYVELRCDPISGHTALYWYRQSLGQGPEFLIYFQGTGAADDSGLPNDRFFAVRPEGSVSTLKIQRTERGDSAVYLCASSPVGDEQFFGPGTRLTVL.

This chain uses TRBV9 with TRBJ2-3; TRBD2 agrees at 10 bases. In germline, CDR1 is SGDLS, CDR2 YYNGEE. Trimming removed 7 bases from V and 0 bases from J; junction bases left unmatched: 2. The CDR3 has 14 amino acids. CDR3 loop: CASGLAASTDTQYF. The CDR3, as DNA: TGTGCCAGCGGACTAGCGGCTAGCACAGATACGCAGTATTTT.

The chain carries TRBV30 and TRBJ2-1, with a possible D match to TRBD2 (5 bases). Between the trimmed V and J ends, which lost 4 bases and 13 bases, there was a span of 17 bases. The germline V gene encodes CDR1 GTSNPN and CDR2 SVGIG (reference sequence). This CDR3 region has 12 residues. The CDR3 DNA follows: TGTGCCTGGACGCCCAGCCAGAGGGTTCAGTTCTTC. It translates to CAWTPSQRVQFF.

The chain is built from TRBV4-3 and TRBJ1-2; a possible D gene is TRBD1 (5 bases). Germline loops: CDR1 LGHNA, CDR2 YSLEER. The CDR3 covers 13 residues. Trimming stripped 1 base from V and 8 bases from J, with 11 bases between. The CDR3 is CASSQGEGVGYTF. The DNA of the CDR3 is TGCGCCAGCAGCCAAGGGGAAGGGGTCGGCTACACCTTC.

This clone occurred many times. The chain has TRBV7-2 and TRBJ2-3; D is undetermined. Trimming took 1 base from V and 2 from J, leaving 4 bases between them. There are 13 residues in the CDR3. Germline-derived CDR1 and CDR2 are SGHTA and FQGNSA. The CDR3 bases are TGTGCCAGCAGCTTAGTTTTCACAGATACGCAGTATTTT. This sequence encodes CASSLVFTDTQYF.

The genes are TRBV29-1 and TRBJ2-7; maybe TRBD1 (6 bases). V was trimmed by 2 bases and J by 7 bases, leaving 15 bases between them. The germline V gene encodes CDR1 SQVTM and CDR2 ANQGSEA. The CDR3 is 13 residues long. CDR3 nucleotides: TGCAGCGTTGAAAAACAGGGACGGCGAGAGCAGTACTTC. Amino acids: CSVEKQGRREQYF.

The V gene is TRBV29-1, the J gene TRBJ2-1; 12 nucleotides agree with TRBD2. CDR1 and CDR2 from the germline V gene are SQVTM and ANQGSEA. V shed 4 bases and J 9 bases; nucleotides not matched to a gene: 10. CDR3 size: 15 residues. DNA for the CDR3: TGCAGCGTTGGGACTCTAGCGGGGGGGTATGGTGAGCAGTTCTTC. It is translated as CSVGTLAGGYGEQFF.

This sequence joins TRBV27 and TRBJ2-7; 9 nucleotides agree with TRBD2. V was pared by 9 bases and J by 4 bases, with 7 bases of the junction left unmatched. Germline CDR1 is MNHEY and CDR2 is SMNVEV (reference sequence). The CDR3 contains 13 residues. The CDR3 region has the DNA TGTGCCAGGTCGCTAGCGGGGCCTTACGAGCAGTACTTC. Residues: CARSLAGPYEQYF.

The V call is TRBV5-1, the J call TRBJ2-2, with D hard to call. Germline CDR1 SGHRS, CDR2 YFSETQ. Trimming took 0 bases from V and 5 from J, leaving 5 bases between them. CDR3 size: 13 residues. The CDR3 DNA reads TGCGCCAGCAGCTTGGGCCTTACCGGGGAGCTGTTTTTT. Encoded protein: CASSLGLTGELFF.

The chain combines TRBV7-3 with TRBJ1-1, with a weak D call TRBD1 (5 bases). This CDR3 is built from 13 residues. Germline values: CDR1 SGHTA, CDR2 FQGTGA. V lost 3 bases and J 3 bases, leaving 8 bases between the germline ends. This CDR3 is CASSLDTDTEAFF. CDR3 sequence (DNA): TGTGCCAGCAGCTTGGACACCGACACTGAAGCTTTCTTT. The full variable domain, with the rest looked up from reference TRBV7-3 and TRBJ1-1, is GAGVSQTPSNKVTEKGKYVELRCDPISGHTALYWYRQSLGQGPEFLIYFQGTGAADDSGLPNDRFFAVRPEGSVSTLKIQRTERGDSAVYLCASSLDTDTEAFFGQGTRLTVV.

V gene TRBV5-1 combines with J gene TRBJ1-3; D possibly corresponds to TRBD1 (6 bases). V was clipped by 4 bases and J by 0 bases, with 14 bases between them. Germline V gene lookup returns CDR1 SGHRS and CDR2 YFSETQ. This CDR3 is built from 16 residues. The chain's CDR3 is CASSPDSSYSGNTIYF. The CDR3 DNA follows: TGCGCCAGCAGCCCGGACAGTTCCTACTCTGGAAACACCATATATTTT. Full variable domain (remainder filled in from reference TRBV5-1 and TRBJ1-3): KAGVTQTPRYLIKTRGQQVTLSCSPISGHRSVSWYQQTPGQGLQFLFEYFSETQRNKGNFPGRFSGRQFSNSRSEMNVSTLELGDSALYLCASSPDSSYSGNTIYFGEGSWLTVV.

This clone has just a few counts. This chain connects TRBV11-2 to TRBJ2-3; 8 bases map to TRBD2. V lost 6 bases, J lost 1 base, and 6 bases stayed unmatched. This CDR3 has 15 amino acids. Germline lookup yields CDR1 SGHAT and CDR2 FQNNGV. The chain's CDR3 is CASSPQGLGTDTQYF. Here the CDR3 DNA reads TGTGCCAGCAGTCCTCAGGGACTAGGCACAGATACGCAGTATTTT.

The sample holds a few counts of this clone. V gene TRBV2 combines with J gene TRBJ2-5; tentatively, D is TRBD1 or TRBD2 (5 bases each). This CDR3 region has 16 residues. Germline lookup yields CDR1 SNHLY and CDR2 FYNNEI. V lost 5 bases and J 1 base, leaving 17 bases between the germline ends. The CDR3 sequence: CASSLPRDARQETQYF. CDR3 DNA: TGTGCCAGCAGTTTACCCAGGGACGCACGCCAAGAGACCCAGTACTTC.

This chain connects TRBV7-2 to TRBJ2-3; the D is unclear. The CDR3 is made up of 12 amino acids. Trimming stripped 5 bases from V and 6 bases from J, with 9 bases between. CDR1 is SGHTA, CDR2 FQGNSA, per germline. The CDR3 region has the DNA TGTGCCAGCAGCCGGAGCGCGGATACGCAGTATTTT. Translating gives CASSRSADTQYF.